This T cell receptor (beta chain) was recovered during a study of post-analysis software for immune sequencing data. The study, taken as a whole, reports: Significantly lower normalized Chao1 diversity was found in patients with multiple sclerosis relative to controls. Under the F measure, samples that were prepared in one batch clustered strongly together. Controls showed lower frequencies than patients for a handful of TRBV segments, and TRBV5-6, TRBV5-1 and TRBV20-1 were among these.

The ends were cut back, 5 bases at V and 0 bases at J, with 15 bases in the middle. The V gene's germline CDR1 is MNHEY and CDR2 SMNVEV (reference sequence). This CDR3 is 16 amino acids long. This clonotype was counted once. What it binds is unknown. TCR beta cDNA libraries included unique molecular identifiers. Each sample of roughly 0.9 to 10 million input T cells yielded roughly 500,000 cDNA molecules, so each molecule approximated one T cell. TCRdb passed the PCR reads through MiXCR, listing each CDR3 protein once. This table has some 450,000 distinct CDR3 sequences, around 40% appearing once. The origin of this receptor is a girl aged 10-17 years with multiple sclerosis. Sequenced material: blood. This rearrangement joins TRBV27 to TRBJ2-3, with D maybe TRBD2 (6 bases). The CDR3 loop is CASSPTSRSSTDTQYF. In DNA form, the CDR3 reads TGTGCCAGCAGTCCGACTAGTCGCTCAAGCACAGATACGCAGTATTTT.